This TCR beta chain was sequenced during a study of beta chain features in type 1 diabetes. Study-wide results and caveats: The naive, central memory and Treg TCRB repertoires showed an apparent similarity that was greater among patients than among healthy donors. TCRB CDR3s were moderately but significantly shorter in Type 1 diabetes patients in all four CD4+ subsets.

With V trimmed by 3 bases and J by 7 bases, 10 bases remained unmatched. Germline-derived CDR1 and CDR2 are SGHTA and FQGNSA. There are 16 residues in the CDR3. Points on this clone: Its specificity is unknown.

The entirety of the isolated RNA underwent reverse transcription, so expressed TCRB transcripts were sequenced. Naive, central memory and regulatory T cell samples came to a mean of around 3.5 million reads. Generated by immunoSEQ multiplex PCR, the TCRdb table keeps only in-frame clones and is missing some. In the table there are some 400,000 clones, more than 13% of which are singletons. The sequence was obtained from a woman between 18 and 29 years old in good health. Material for sequencing was naive CD4+ T cells from blood. V is TRBV7-2 and J is TRBJ2-5; 11 positions match TRBD2. The CDR3 region is CASSFSSGRGLGTQYF. The CDR3 nucleotides read TGTGCCAGCAGCTTTAGTAGCGGGAGGGGTTTGGGGACCCAGTACTTC.